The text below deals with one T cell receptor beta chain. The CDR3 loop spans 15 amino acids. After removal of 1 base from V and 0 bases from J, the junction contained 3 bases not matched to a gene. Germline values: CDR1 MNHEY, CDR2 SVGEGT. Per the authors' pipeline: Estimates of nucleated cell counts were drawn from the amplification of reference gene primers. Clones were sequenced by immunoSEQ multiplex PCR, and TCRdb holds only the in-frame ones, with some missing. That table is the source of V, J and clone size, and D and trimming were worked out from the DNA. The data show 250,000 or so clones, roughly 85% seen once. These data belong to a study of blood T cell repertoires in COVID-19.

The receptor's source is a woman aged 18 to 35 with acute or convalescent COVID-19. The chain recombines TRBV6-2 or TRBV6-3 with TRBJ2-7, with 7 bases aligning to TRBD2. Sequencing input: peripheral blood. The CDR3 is CASSYLRESSYEQYF. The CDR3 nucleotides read TGTGCCAGCAGTTACTTGCGGGAGAGCTCCTACGAGCAGTACTTC.